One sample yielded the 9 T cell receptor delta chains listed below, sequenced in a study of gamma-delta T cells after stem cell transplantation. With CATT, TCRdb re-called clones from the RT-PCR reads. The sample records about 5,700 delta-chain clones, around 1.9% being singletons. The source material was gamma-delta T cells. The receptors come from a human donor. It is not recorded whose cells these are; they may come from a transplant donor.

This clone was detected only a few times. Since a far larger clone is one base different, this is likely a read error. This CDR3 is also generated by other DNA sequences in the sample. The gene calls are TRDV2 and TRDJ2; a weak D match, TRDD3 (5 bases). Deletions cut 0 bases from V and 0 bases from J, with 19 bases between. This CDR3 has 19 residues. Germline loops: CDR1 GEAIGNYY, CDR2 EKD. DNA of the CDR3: TGTGCCTGTGACACCCTCCGAACTGGTGGCTCAGCTTTGACAGCACAACTCTTCTTT. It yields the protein CACDTLRTGGSALTAQLFF.

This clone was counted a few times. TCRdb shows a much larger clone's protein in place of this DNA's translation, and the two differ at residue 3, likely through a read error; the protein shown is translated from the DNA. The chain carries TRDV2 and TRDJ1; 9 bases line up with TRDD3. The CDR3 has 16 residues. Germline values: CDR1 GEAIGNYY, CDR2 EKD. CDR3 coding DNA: TGTGCCCGTGACACCGTCTCTGGGGATACGGTCGATAAACTCATCTTT. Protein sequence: CARDTVSGDTVDKLIF.

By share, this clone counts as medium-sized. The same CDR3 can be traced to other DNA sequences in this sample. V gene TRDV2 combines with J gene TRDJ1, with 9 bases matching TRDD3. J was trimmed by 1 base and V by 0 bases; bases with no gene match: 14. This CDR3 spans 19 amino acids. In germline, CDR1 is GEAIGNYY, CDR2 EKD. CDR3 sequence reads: CACDTVSGLGDLPTDKLIF. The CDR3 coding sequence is TGTGCCTGTGACACCGTCTCGGGTCTGGGGGATTTGCCCACCGATAAACTCATCTTT.

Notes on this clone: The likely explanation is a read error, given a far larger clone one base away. CDR3 nucleotide sequence: TGTGCCTGTGACACCGTTGGCCTTCGGGGGGATCCTAGGGGACCCACCGATAAACTCATCTTT. Translating it yields CACDTVGLRGDPRGPTDKLIF. This rearrangement joins TRDV2 to TRDJ1; 7 bases are shared with TRDD3. J was trimmed by 1 base and V by 0 bases; bases with no gene match: 22. CDR3 length: 21 residues. The germline V gene encodes CDR1 GEAIGNYY and CDR2 EKD.

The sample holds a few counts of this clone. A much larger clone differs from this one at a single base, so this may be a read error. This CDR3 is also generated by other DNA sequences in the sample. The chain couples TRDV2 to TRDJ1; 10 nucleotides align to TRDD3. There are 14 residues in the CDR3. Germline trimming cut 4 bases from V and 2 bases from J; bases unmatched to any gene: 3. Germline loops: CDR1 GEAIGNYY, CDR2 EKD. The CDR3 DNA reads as TGTGCCTGTGATAGACTGGGGGATACCGATAAACTCATCTTT. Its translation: CACDRLGDTDKLIF.

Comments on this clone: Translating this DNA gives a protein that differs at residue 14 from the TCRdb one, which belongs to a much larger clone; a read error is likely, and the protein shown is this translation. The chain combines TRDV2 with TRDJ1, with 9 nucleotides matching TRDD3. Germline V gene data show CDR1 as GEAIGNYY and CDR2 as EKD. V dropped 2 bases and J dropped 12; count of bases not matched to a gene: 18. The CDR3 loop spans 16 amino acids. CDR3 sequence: CACDKLGDSTDTEFIF. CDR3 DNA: TGTGCCTGTGACAAACTGGGGGACTCGACGGATACGGAATTCATCTTT.

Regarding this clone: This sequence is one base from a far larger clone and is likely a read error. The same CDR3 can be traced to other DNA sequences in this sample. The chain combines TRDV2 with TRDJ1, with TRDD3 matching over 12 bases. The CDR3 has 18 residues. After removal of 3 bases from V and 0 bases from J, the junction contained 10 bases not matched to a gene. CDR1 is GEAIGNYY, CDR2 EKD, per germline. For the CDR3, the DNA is TGTGCCTGTGACTCGTTACTGGGGGATACAAGCTACACCGATAAACTCATCTTT. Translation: CACDSLLGDTSYTDKLIF.

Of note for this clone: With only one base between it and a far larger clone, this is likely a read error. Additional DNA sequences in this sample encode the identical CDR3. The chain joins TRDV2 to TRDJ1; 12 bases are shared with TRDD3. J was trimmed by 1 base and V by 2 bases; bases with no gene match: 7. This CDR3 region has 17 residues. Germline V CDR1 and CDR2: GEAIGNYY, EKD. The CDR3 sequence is CACDRLGDTPGTDKLIF. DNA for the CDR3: TGTGCCTGTGACAGGCTGGGGGATACGCCAGGCACCGATAAACTCATCTTT.

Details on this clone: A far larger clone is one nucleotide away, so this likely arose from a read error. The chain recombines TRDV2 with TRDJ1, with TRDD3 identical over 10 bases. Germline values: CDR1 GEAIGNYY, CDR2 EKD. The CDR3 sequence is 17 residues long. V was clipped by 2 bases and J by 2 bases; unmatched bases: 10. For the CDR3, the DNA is TGTGCCTGTGACAACTTACTGGGGGATGCGCGTACCGATAAACTCATCTTT. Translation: CACDNLLGDARTDKLIF.